A single sample is the source of the 30 T cell receptor beta chains below, sequenced in a study of blood T cell repertoires in COVID-19 (TCRdb year 2020). Receptor libraries were prepared by the immunoSEQ multiplex PCR assay. What TCRdb holds here is the immuneACCESS table cut down to in-frame rearrangements. Part of the clones is not present; checked against another copy, under half of the missing clones reflect an unresolved V gene, and the others are unexplained. This sample holds roughly 68,000 clones; about 82% were observed only once. The ten largest account for roughly 24% of the sample. Sequencing was done on a sample of peripheral blood. These receptor sequences come from a middle-aged man with acute or convalescent COVID-19.

The CDR3 protein is CASILNHRAGFSGNTIYF. The CDR3 coding sequence is TGTGCCAGCATCCTCAACCATAGAGCAGGGTTTTCTGGAAACACCATATATTTT. This rearrangement joins TRBV27 to TRBJ1-3; possible D gene TRBD1, 5 bases. The CDR3 is 18 residues long. Trimming removed 7 bases at V and 1 base at J, with 23 bases between. Germline CDR1 MNHEY, CDR2 SMNVEV (reference sequence).

This rearrangement joins TRBV7-9 to TRBJ2-1; the D is unclear. Deletions cut 8 bases from V and 6 bases from J, with 5 bases between. The CDR3 sequence is 10 residues long. Looked up from germline, CDR1 is SEHNR and CDR2 is FQNEAQ (reference sequence). The CDR3: CASSSNEQFF. Written as DNA, the CDR3 is TGTGCCAGCTCTTCCAATGAGCAGTTCTTC.

This chain connects TRBV3-1 (or the pseudogene TRBV3-2) to TRBJ1-5; 8 bases match TRBD1. Trimming cost V 1 base and J 6 bases; bases outside gene matches: 8. The V gene's germline CDR1 is LGHDT and CDR2 YNNKEL (reference sequence). This CDR3 spans 16 amino acids. CDR3 in DNA: TGTGCCAGCAGCCAAGCCGGGCAGGGGGCCGGTCAGCCCCAGCATTTT. Residues: CASSQAGQGAGQPQHF.

The chain joins TRBV27 to TRBJ2-7; 9 positions match TRBD1. Germline lookup yields CDR1 MNHEY and CDR2 SMNVEV (reference sequence). V shed 1 base, J shed 6 bases, and the junction held 4 bases outside the gene matches. The CDR3 has 14 residues. Here the CDR3 reads CASSLYWGQGEQYF. CDR3 nucleotide sequence: TGTGCCAGCAGTTTATACTGGGGACAGGGCGAGCAGTACTTC.

The chain employs TRBV6-1 and TRBJ1-1, with TRBD1 identical over 12 bases. CDR1 is MNHNS and CDR2 is SASEGT in the germline V gene. The CDR3 is 17 amino acids. Trimming took 3 bases from V and 4 from J; bases not matched to a gene: 9. The CDR3 sequence is CASSERDRGLLSTEAFF. The CDR3 DNA reads as TGTGCCAGCAGTGAGCGGGACAGGGGGCTCCTGAGCACTGAAGCTTTCTTT.

The chain recombines TRBV7-9 with TRBJ2-7, with TRBD1 identical over 9 bases. The junction had 11 bases not matched to a gene; V was cut back by 3 bases and J by 5 bases. From germline, CDR1 is SEHNR and CDR2 FQNEAQ (reference sequence). This CDR3 is 16 amino acids long. The CDR3 spells CASSFIPGQGLDEQYF. The CDR3 DNA reads TGTGCCAGCAGCTTTATCCCGGGACAGGGTTTGGACGAGCAGTACTTC.

The chain is built from TRBV21-1 and TRBJ1-1; TRBD1 reflects the table's D call only, with no check against the DNA. TRBV21-1 is marked as a pseudogene. This CDR3 has 12 residues. The CDR3 region is CASSNHRFGAFF. The CDR3 nucleotides are TGTGCCAGCAGCAACCACAGGTTTGGAGCTTTCTTT.

V and J are TRBV28 and TRBJ1-2, with TRBD1 as a possible D gene (6 bases). CDR1 MDHEN and CDR2 SYDVKM come from the germline V gene. The CDR3 runs to 13 residues. Trimming removed 5 bases from V and 8 bases from J, with 15 bases in between. CDR3 sequence: CASSPPGAGGYTF. The CDR3 coding sequence is TGTGCCAGCAGTCCGCCAGGGGCCGGGGGCTACACCTTC.

The rearrangement joins TRBV6-5 to TRBJ1-2; D remains unclear. V lost 2 bases, J lost 3 bases, and 7 bases lay in between. Germline V gives CDR1 MNHEY, CDR2 SVGAGI. This CDR3 comprises 13 residues. In nucleotides, the CDR3 is TGTGCCAGCAGTTACGGGCAGGACTATGGCTACACCTTC. It is translated as CASSYGQDYGYTF.

The gene calls are TRBV24-1 and TRBJ1-2, with 7 nucleotides matching TRBD1. The germline CDR1 and CDR2 sequences are KGHDR and SFDVKD. This CDR3 has 13 amino acids. J lost 6 bases, V lost 3 bases, and 3 bases had no gene match. The CDR3 sequence is CATSDPDRNGYTF. The CDR3 region has the DNA TGTGCCACCAGTGATCCGGACAGGAATGGCTACACCTTC.

The chain is built from TRBV15 and TRBJ1-2, with 8 nucleotides matching TRBD1. The CDR3 loop spans 17 amino acids. Germline CDR1 LNHNV, CDR2 YYDKDF (reference sequence). V shed 1 base and J 6 bases; nucleotides not matched to a gene: 13. The CDR3 DNA reads as TGTGCCACCAGCAGAGGAGACAGGGGCCGATTCGCTGATGGCTACACCTTC. Its translation is CATSRGDRGRFADGYTF.

The chain links TRBV6-5 to TRBJ1-1; D ambiguous. The V gene lost 2 bases and the J gene lost 4 bases, with 11 bases spanning the gap. Germline CDR1 reads MNHEY; CDR2 reads SVGAGI. The CDR3 consists of 14 residues. CDR3 nucleotide sequence: TGTGCCAGCAGTTACGGGGAAGGGAGCACTGAAGCTTTCTTT. Translation gives CASSYGEGSTEAFF.

To note about this clone: The junction shows a germline mismatch at one end, possibly a read error. Other DNA sequences in the sample encode the same CDR3. V usage is TRBV6-1 and J usage is TRBJ2-3; TRBD2 matches 16 bases. Germline V gives CDR1 MNHNS, CDR2 SASEGT. The CDR3 is made up of 20 amino acids. The DNA of the CDR3 is TGTGCCTGCAGTGGGCTCCTGGGACTAGCGGGGGGGCGGGGCACAGATACGCAGTATTTT. It translates to CACSGLLGLAGGRGTDTQYF.

The genes are TRBV9 and TRBJ2-3, with 7 bases identical to TRBD2. CDR1 is SGDLS, CDR2 YYNGEE, per germline. This CDR3 has 14 amino acids. Trimming at V came to 0 bases and at J to 6 bases, leaving 4 bases not matched to a gene. CDR3 loop: CASSVDGGWDTQYF. CDR3 sequence (DNA): TGTGCCAGCAGCGTAGACGGGGGGTGGGATACGCAGTATTTT.

This sequence joins TRBV6-6 and TRBJ2-3; 7 bases align to TRBD2. CDR3 length: 14 amino acids. Germline CDR1 and CDR2: MNHNY and SVGAGI (reference sequence). V was clipped by 2 bases and J by 5 bases; unmatched bases: 4. In nucleotides, the CDR3 is TGTGCCAGCAGTTACGGCCGGGGGGTAGATACGCAGTATTTT. Translation gives CASSYGRGVDTQYF.

V is TRBV25-1 and J is TRBJ1-2; possible D gene TRBD1, 5 bases. The CDR3 runs to 11 residues. Trimming removed 4 bases at V and 8 bases at J, with 8 bases between. Germline V gene lookup returns CDR1 MGHDK and CDR2 SYGVNS. CDR3 nucleotides: TGTGCCAGCAGTGGGGGGGAAGGCTACACCTTC. This translates into CASSGGEGYTF.

This rearrangement joins TRBV9 to TRBJ2-5; TRBD2 agrees at 7 bases. CDR3 length: 15 residues. J was trimmed by 5 bases and V by 5 bases; bases with no gene match: 12. Germline CDR1 and CDR2: SGDLS and YYNGEE. The CDR3 coding sequence is TGTGCCAGCAGTGCAGACGGAGCGGGATGGGAGACCCAGTACTTC. Its protein is CASSADGAGWETQYF. Drawing the rest from reference TRBV9 and TRBJ2-5, the complete variable domain is DSGVTQTPKHLITATGQRVTLRCSPRSGDLSVYWYQQSLDQGLQFLIQYYNGEERAKGNILERFSAQQFPDLHSELNLSSLELGDSALYFCASSADGAGWETQYFGPGTRLLVL.

This chain uses TRBV19 with TRBJ1-4; no firm D call. Trimming took 3 bases from V and 5 from J, leaving 10 bases between them. The CDR3 spans 14 residues. Germline CDR1 LNHDA, CDR2 SQIVND (reference sequence). CDR3 loop: CASSIGGLNEKLFF. The CDR3 nucleotides read TGTGCCAGTAGTATCGGCGGACTAAATGAAAAACTGTTTTTT.

This chain connects TRBV27 to TRBJ1-6; a possible D gene is TRBD1 (5 bases). With 7 bases removed from V and 5 bases from J, the gap between germline ends came to 15 bases. CDR1 is MNHEY and CDR2 is SMNVEV in the germline V gene (reference sequence). This CDR3 has 15 amino acids. The CDR3 DNA reads TGTGCCAGCACCTACGGAGGGGCACATAATTCACCCCTCCACTTT. Protein sequence: CASTYGGAHNSPLHF.

The chain employs TRBV27 and TRBJ2-3; TRBD1 aligns across 10 bases. The germline V gene encodes CDR1 MNHEY and CDR2 SMNVEV (reference sequence). This CDR3 spans 17 amino acids. Trimming at V came to 6 bases and at J to 5 bases, leaving 14 bases not matched to a gene. The DNA for the CDR3 is TGTGCCAGCAGCTCACCCGGGACAGGGGAGTTAGGAGATACGCAGTATTTT. Amino acid sequence: CASSSPGTGELGDTQYF.

The chain carries TRBV3-1 (or the pseudogene TRBV3-2) and TRBJ1-2; D is uncertain. Germline V CDR1 and CDR2: LGHDT, YNNKEL (reference sequence). The CDR3 runs 13 residues. V lost 2 bases, J lost 8 bases, and 12 bases lay in between. The CDR3 DNA sequence: TGTGCCAGCAGCCAATCGACATTGCCCGGCTACACCTTC. This gives the protein CASSQSTLPGYTF.

The chain uses TRBV7-3 and TRBJ2-2, with TRBD2 matching 7 bases. The CDR3 has 15 amino acids. Germline trimming cut 4 bases from V and 0 bases from J; bases unmatched to any gene: 2. Germline assignment: CDR1 SGHTA and CDR2 FQGTGA. CDR3 sequence reads: CASSSGGTNTGELFF. CDR3 DNA: TGTGCCAGCAGCTCCGGGGGGACGAACACCGGGGAGCTGTTTTTT.

This clone was counted a single time. The chain is built from TRBV9 and TRBJ1-6, with D hard to call. Trimming stripped 7 bases from V and 8 bases from J, with 16 bases between. Looked up from germline, CDR1 is SGDLS and CDR2 is YYNGEE. This CDR3 spans 14 amino acids. CDR3 residues: CASGPNPSDSPLHF. The CDR3 bases are TGTGCCAGCGGGCCCAACCCGTCGGATTCACCCCTCCACTTT. The full variable domain, its missing parts supplied by reference TRBV9 and TRBJ1-6, is DSGVTQTPKHLITATGQRVTLRCSPRSGDLSVYWYQQSLDQGLQFLIQYYNGEERAKGNILERFSAQQFPDLHSELNLSSLELGDSALYFCASGPNPSDSPLHFGNGTRLTVT.

The chain employs TRBV25-1 and TRBJ1-2; the D is unclear. The V gene lost 4 bases and the J gene lost 3 bases, with 6 bases spanning the gap. CDR1 is MGHDK, CDR2 SYGVNS, per germline. This CDR3 region has 12 residues. The CDR3 sequence is CASSVHHYGYTF. The CDR3 bases are TGTGCCAGCAGTGTACACCACTATGGCTACACCTTC.

V usage is TRBV9 and J usage is TRBJ2-2; D might be TRBD1 (5 bases). There are 16 residues in the CDR3. From germline, CDR1 is SGDLS and CDR2 YYNGEE. The V and J ends lost 0 bases and 4 bases respectively, with 13 bases between them. In DNA, the CDR3 is TGTGCCAGCAGCGTAGAGGCAGGGCCGGCCACCGGGGAGCTGTTTTTT. This translates into CASSVEAGPATGELFF.

The rearrangement joins TRBV6-6 to TRBJ1-5; tentatively, D is TRBD1 (6 bases). Trimming left V 6 bases short and J 6 bases short, with 12 bases between. The CDR3 loop spans 13 amino acids. CDR1 and CDR2 from the germline V gene are MNHNY and SVGAGI (reference sequence). The CDR3 DNA reads TGTGCCAGCAGCTCAGGGGACGGTCAGCCCCAGCATTTT. This translates into CASSSGDGQPQHF.

V gene TRBV2 combines with J gene TRBJ1-5; perhaps TRBD1 as D (6 bases). The CDR3 runs 13 residues. V was trimmed by 7 bases and J by 6 bases, leaving 13 bases between them. CDR1 and CDR2 from the germline V gene are SNHLY and FYNNEI. The CDR3 DNA is TGTGCCAGCACAGGGGATACGGGTCAGCCCCAGCATTTT. It is translated as CASTGDTGQPQHF.

This chain joins TRBV4-2 and TRBJ2-3; no clear D gene. Germline values: CDR1 LGHNA, CDR2 YNFKEQ. The CDR3 is made up of 15 amino acids. The V gene lost 0 bases and the J gene lost 2 bases, with 9 bases spanning the gap. CDR3 loop: CASSQEGYTTDTQYF. The CDR3, as DNA: TGTGCCAGCAGCCAAGAGGGCTACACCACAGATACGCAGTATTTT.

The chain carries TRBV6-2 or TRBV6-3 and TRBJ2-2; the match to TRBD2 covers 8 bases. The ends lost 4 bases at V and 1 base at J; junction bases unmatched: 5. Per germline, CDR1 MNHEY and CDR2 SVGEGT. CDR3 length equals 16 residues. This chain's CDR3 is CASSWLLAGNTGELFF. The CDR3 coding sequence is TGTGCCAGCAGTTGGCTCCTAGCGGGGAACACCGGGGAGCTGTTTTTT.

V and J are TRBV5-1 and TRBJ2-3; TRBD1 aligns across 11 bases. The CDR3 has 14 residues. Germline V gene sequence: CDR1 SGHRS, CDR2 YFSETQ. V was pared by 4 bases and J by 4 bases, with 2 bases of the junction left unmatched. The CDR3 DNA reads TGCGCCAGCAGCCAGGGACAGGGGGCAGATACGCAGTATTTT. Translation gives CASSQGQGADTQYF.